Presented here are 2 T cell receptor beta chains from one specimen sequenced in a study of shared clonotypes between healthy human individuals. Naivety among CD8 cells was defined by CD45RO negativity and positive CCR7 selection, thereby excluding terminally differentiated effector memory CD45RA+ cells. Only in-frame clones appear in the TCRdb table, and some are missing; sequencing was by immunoSEQ multiplex PCR. The sample contains roughly 2,000,000 clones, 80% to 95% of which appear only once. Sequenced input: naive CD8+ T cells from PBMCs. The source is a man between 18 and 29 years old in good health. Some clones in this sample may be carry-over from other donors' samples.

Turning to this clone: The sample has other DNA sequences that encode this CDR3 too. The chain carries TRBV27 and TRBJ1-5, with D possibly TRBD1 on 6 matching bases. Germline CDR1 reads MNHEY; CDR2 reads SMNVEV (reference sequence). V lost 3 bases to trimming and J lost 5 bases, with 11 bases between them. This CDR3 is 14 amino acids long. CDR3: CASSFRGSDQPQHF. The DNA of the CDR3 is TGTGCCAGCAGTTTCAGGGGATCGGATCAGCCCCAGCATTTT.

Here the CDR3 DNA reads TGCGCCAGCAGCCAAGATGGGGGAACAGGGCTATCAGCTACGCAGTATTTT. Translating it yields CASSQDGGTGLSATQYF. This chain uses TRBV4-3 with TRBJ2-3; a possible D gene is TRBD1 (6 bases). The germline gives CDR1 LGHNA, CDR2 YSLEER. Trimming left V 0 bases short and J 8 bases short, with 21 bases between. The length of the CDR3 is 17 residues.